One and the same sample provided the 14 T cell receptor beta chains below, sequenced in a study of T cells in Graves' hyperthyroidism and ophthalmopathy. Amplified regions were TCR beta CDR3 sequences from RNA transcripts. First-round RT-PCR of the TCR CDR3 relied on the HTBI primer set. TCRdb analysed the multiplex PCR reads with MiXCR anew, one entry per CDR3 protein. The sample has under 400,000 distinct CDR3 sequences; 13% are singletons. Sequencing was performed on blood. The receptors come from a woman younger than 30 with Graves' hyperthyroidism.

This clonotype was detected only a few times. The V gene is TRBV27, the J gene TRBJ2-1; 7 nucleotides align to TRBD1. This CDR3 comprises 15 residues. With V trimmed by 8 bases and J by 6 bases, 13 bases remained unmatched. CDR1 is MNHEY and CDR2 is SMNVEV in the germline V gene (reference sequence). In nucleotides, the CDR3 is TGTGCCAGCGGAGGAGAGGGGGCGCCGGGCAATGAGCAGTTCTTC. Translation: CASGGEGAPGNEQFF.

The chain couples TRBV7-9 to TRBJ1-2; TRBD1 is a possible D gene (5 bases). The CDR3 consists of 14 residues. Trimming cost V 8 bases and J 6 bases, with 19 bases left between them. The germline V gene has CDR1 SEHNR and CDR2 FQNEAQ (reference sequence). The CDR3 loop is CASPRPRAEDGYTF. Here the CDR3 DNA reads TGTGCCAGCCCTCGCCCCAGGGCTGAGGATGGCTACACCTTC.

This clonotype was detected many times. V gene TRBV5-5 combines with J gene TRBJ1-2; 7 nucleotides line up with TRBD1. The V gene's germline CDR1 is SGHKS and CDR2 YYEKEE (reference sequence). The CDR3 is made up of 14 amino acids. The J segment lost 9 bases and the V segment lost 4 bases, leaving 12 bases of the junction unmatched. The CDR3, as DNA: TGTGCCAGCAGCAGGGACAGCCCCCTACTAAGCTACACCTTC. Residues: CASSRDSPLLSYTF.

The chain uses TRBV3-1 and TRBJ2-7; D is ambiguous. The CDR3 has 15 residues. In germline, CDR1 is LGHDT, CDR2 YNNKEL (reference sequence). V was cut by 4 bases and J by 2 bases, with 15 bases left in between. In nucleotides, the CDR3 is TGTGCCAGCAGCCCCGACTGGCCAGGAGCCTACGAGCAGTACTTC. Translated, it gives CASSPDWPGAYEQYF.

This clonotype has at least ten counts. The V gene is TRBV28, the J gene TRBJ1-5, with D maybe TRBD1 (5 bases). The CDR3 length is 15 residues. Germline CDR1 and CDR2: MDHEN and SYDVKM. The V gene lost 6 bases and the J gene lost 4 bases, with 16 bases spanning the gap. CDR3 amino acids: CASSLGEGWNQPQHF. DNA of the CDR3: TGTGCCAGCAGCCTGGGGGAGGGCTGGAATCAGCCCCAGCATTTT.

The chain employs TRBV28 and TRBJ2-7; TRBD2 agrees at 9 bases. From germline, CDR1 is MDHEN and CDR2 SYDVKM. V lost 5 bases, J lost 5 bases, and 10 bases stayed unmatched. The CDR3 sequence is 15 residues long. Written as DNA, the CDR3 is TGTGCCAGCAGTCCCGCGGGGGGGGCGGCGAACGAGCAGTACTTC. Translated, it gives CASSPAGGAANEQYF.

This clonotype occurred many times. This chain connects TRBV27 to TRBJ2-1, with TRBD1 identical over 7 bases. This CDR3 region has 13 residues. Germline values: CDR1 MNHEY, CDR2 SMNVEV (reference sequence). Trimming removed 4 bases from V and 5 bases from J; junction bases left unmatched: 2. CDR3 sequence reads: CASSWDSNNEQFF. In DNA form, the CDR3 reads TGTGCCAGCAGTTGGGACAGCAACAATGAGCAGTTCTTC.

The J gene is TRBJ2-1, the V gene TRBV9, with D possibly being TRBD2 (7 bases). Germline-derived CDR1 and CDR2 are SGDLS and YYNGEE. Between the trimmed V and J ends, which lost 4 bases and 9 bases, there was a span of 17 bases. There are 14 residues in the CDR3. DNA for the CDR3: TGTGCCAGCAGCCCTCCGGGGGGCCGGAGTGAGCAGTTCTTC. It encodes CASSPPGGRSEQFF.

The table lists this clonotype with a few counts. The junction does not match germline at one end; this may be a read error. In DNA form, the CDR3 reads TGCGCCAACAGCCAAGATCAGGGTGAGGGAGGCTACACCTTC. Protein product: CANSQDQGEGGYTF. This rearrangement joins TRBV4-3 to TRBJ1-2; D possibly corresponds to TRBD1 (5 bases). The CDR3 is made up of 14 amino acids. Per germline, CDR1 LGHNA and CDR2 YSLEER.

The CDR3 nucleotides are TGTGCCAGTAGTATTACCGGGACAAGTAACAATGAGCAGTTCTTC. This sequence encodes CASSITGTSNNEQFF. This chain links TRBV19 with TRBJ2-1; maybe TRBD1 (6 bases). V lost 3 bases and J 5 bases, leaving 14 bases between the germline ends. Looked up from germline, CDR1 is LNHDA and CDR2 is SQIVND (reference sequence). The CDR3 consists of 15 residues.

This clonotype was recorded at least ten times. The genes are TRBV27 and TRBJ1-2; 10 nucleotides match TRBD1. CDR3 length equals 16 residues. The junction had 9 bases not matched to a gene; V was cut back by 1 base and J by 7 bases. The germline V gene has CDR1 MNHEY and CDR2 SMNVEV (reference sequence). CDR3 amino acids: CASSLYGQGGMSGYTF. The CDR3 bases are TGTGCCAGCAGTTTATACGGACAGGGGGGTATGTCTGGCTACACCTTC.

The sample holds many counts of this clonotype. The V and J genes are TRBV4-1 and TRBJ1-6; 7 positions agree with TRBD1. CDR3 length: 16 residues. CDR1 and CDR2 from the germline V gene are MGHRA and YSYEKL. The V and J ends lost 4 bases and 5 bases, in that order; junction bases with no gene match: 8. Here the CDR3 reads CASSPFSGTDNSPLHF. The CDR3 DNA is TGCGCCAGCAGCCCTTTTTCCGGGACAGATAATTCACCCCTCCACTTT.

As to this clonotype: A much larger clone lies a single base off, so this may be a read error. The chain combines TRBV2 with TRBJ1-2; D not certain. CDR3 length: 11 residues. Germline-derived CDR1 and CDR2 are SNHLY and FYNNEI. V lost 6 bases and J lost 12, with 14 bases in between. The CDR3 reads CASRDNWRHTF. The CDR3 region has the DNA TGTGCCAGCAGGGATAACTGGCGCCACACCTTC.

Turning to this clonotype: This may arise from a read error, as a much more abundant clone is one base away. The gene calls are TRBV11-2 and TRBJ2-5; 8 bases agree with TRBD1. The CDR3 has 15 amino acids. The germline gives CDR1 SGHAT, CDR2 FQNNGV. The CDR3 DNA sequence: TGTGCCAGCAGCTCAGGACAGGGAGGACAAGAGACCCAGCACTTC. It is translated as CASSSGQGGQETQHF.